A single sample gave rise to the 30 T cell receptor beta chains below, sequenced in a study of shared clonotypes between healthy human individuals (dated by TCRdb to the early 2020s). The library was produced with the immunoSEQ multiplex PCR assay. Drawn from immuneACCESS, this table holds only the in-frame rearrangements with V and J called that TCRdb kept. Clones are partly lost; checked studies trace under half to an unresolved V gene and leave the rest unexplained. This sample is represented by around 750,000 clones; less than 85% of them were singletons. 1.7% of the sample belongs to the ten largest clones. Input material: memory CD4+ T cells sorted from blood. The cell subset or site label of this sample denotes: CD45RA-negative fraction. These TCRs come from a woman aged 25-40 years in good health.

This chain uses TRBV6-1 with TRBJ1-4, with D unresolved. CDR1 is MNHNS, CDR2 SASEGT, per germline. Trimming took 4 bases from V and 0 from J, leaving 18 bases between them. The CDR3 sequence is 18 residues long. In nucleotides, the CDR3 is TGTGCCAGCAGTGCGGACGACTGGGGAATAACAACTAATGAAAAACTGTTTTTT. Protein sequence: CASSADDWGITTNEKLFF.

The chain recombines TRBV30 with TRBJ1-5; D remains ambiguous. From germline, CDR1 is GTSNPN and CDR2 SVGIG (reference sequence). The CDR3 loop spans 13 amino acids. The V end lost 2 bases, the J end lost 2 bases, and 7 bases lay between the germline ends. The CDR3 sequence is CAWSPVGNQPQHF. The CDR3 DNA is TGTGCCTGGAGTCCAGTTGGCAATCAGCCCCAGCATTTT. The full variable domain, in which reference TRBV30 and TRBJ1-5 provide the parts outside the CDR3, is SQTIHQWPATLVQPVGSPLSLECTVEGTSNPNLYWYRQAAGRGLQLLFYSVGIGQISSEVPQNLSASRPQDRQFILSSKKLLLSDSGFYLCAWSPVGNQPQHFGDGTRLSIL.

This rearrangement joins TRBV7-2 to TRBJ2-2; D may be TRBD1 (8 bases). The CDR3 length is 15 residues. Trimming shortened V by 2 bases and J by 6 bases, and 13 bases separated the two germline ends. Germline V lookup: CDR1 SGHTA, CDR2 FQGNSA. The CDR3: CASSLHRGGSGELFF. The CDR3 nucleotides read TGTGCCAGCAGCTTACACAGGGGGGGGTCCGGGGAGCTGTTTTTT.

This chain links TRBV9 with TRBJ2-1, with 13 bases that match TRBD2. The CDR3 covers 17 residues. Germline V lookup: CDR1 SGDLS, CDR2 YYNGEE. V dropped 4 bases and J dropped 9; count of bases not matched to a gene: 13. The CDR3 bases are TGTGCCAGCAGCCCCGGAAGTGGACTAGCGGGAGTCATTGAGCAGTTCTTC. Its protein is CASSPGSGLAGVIEQFF.

The gene calls are TRBV18 and TRBJ2-7; D unresolved. Trimming cost V 3 bases and J 4 bases, with 7 bases left between them. Looked up from germline, CDR1 is KGHSH and CDR2 is LQKENI. The CDR3 extends over 12 amino acids. CDR3 in amino acids: CASSPIAYEQYF. CDR3 DNA sequence: TGTGCCAGCTCACCGATCGCGTACGAGCAGTACTTC. The full variable domain, rest sourced from reference TRBV18 and TRBJ2-7, is NAGVMQNPRHLVRRRGQEARLRCSPMKGHSHVYWYRQLPEEGLKFMVYLQKENIIDESGMPKERFSAEFPKEGPSILRIQQVVRGDSAAYFCASSPIAYEQYFGPGTRLTVT.

The chain carries TRBV28 and TRBJ1-2, with D maybe TRBD1 (5 bases). The germline V and J ends were trimmed by 3 bases and 4 bases, with 12 bases remaining between them. Germline CDR1 reads MDHEN; CDR2 reads SYDVKM. This CDR3 spans 14 amino acids. CDR3 in DNA: TGTGCCAGCAGTTTGCCAGGGTATGGCTATGGCTACACCTTC. Protein: CASSLPGYGYGYTF.

CDR3: CASSTRHNEQFF. The CDR3 region has the DNA TGTGCCAGCAGCACCAGACACAATGAGCAGTTCTTC. This rearrangement joins TRBV9 to TRBJ2-1; D remains unclear. The V end lost 4 bases, the J end lost 5 bases, and 7 bases lay between the germline ends. In germline, CDR1 is SGDLS, CDR2 YYNGEE. The CDR3 loop spans 12 amino acids.

The sample holds a few counts of this clone. The V gene is TRBV18, the J gene TRBJ1-1; D remains ambiguous. The V end lost 4 bases, the J end lost 10 bases, and 16 bases lay between the germline ends. The V gene's germline CDR1 is KGHSH and CDR2 LQKENI. The CDR3 length is 13 residues. The CDR3 region has the DNA TGTGCCAGCTCACTAGGACCCGAAGGTGGAGCTTTCTTT. Encoded protein: CASSLGPEGGAFF.

V usage is TRBV6-7 and J usage is TRBJ2-6; D gene ambiguous. TRBV6-7 counts as an open reading frame of uncertain function. The V gene lost 5 bases and the J gene lost 5 bases, with 16 bases spanning the gap. The CDR3 runs 16 residues. The CDR3 is CASSREKRSRANVLTF. The CDR3 DNA follows: TGTGCCAGCAGTAGGGAAAAGCGTAGTCGGGCCAACGTCCTGACTTTC.

The chain couples TRBV18 to TRBJ1-4; D is undetermined. This CDR3 has 15 amino acids. Germline assignment: CDR1 KGHSH and CDR2 LQKENI. V lost 3 bases, J lost 4 bases, and 12 bases lay in between. The CDR3, as DNA: TGTGCCAGCTCACCCCGGTCGGGTTTTAATGAAAAACTGTTTTTT. It codes for CASSPRSGFNEKLFF.

DNA for the CDR3: TGCGCCAGCAGCTTGGGGACTAGCGGGGCCTACAATGAGCAGTTCTTC. It codes for CASSLGTSGAYNEQFF. The V and J genes are TRBV5-1 and TRBJ2-1; 12 nucleotides align to TRBD2. V shed 0 bases and J 2 bases; nucleotides not matched to a gene: 0. Germline values: CDR1 SGHRS, CDR2 YFSETQ. The CDR3 sequence is 16 residues long.

V is TRBV5-1 and J is TRBJ2-2; 9 nucleotides line up with TRBD2. The J segment lost 5 bases and the V segment lost 0 bases, leaving 11 bases of the junction unmatched. The CDR3 sequence is 18 residues long. Germline V lookup: CDR1 SGHRS, CDR2 YFSETQ. DNA of the CDR3: TGCGCCAGCAGCTTGGGAAGGGTAGCGGGAGATCGGACCGGGGAGCTGTTTTTT. Protein: CASSLGRVAGDRTGELFF.

The chain is built from TRBV6-5 and TRBJ1-2, with no clear D. V lost 5 bases and J lost 2, with 15 bases in between. Germline V lookup: CDR1 MNHEY, CDR2 SVGAGI. The CDR3 loop spans 15 amino acids. The CDR3 nucleotides read TGTGCCAGCAGTAAAACCGGACGGCCGAACTATGGCTACACCTTC. It specifies CASSKTGRPNYGYTF.

Of note for this clone: The sample contains more than one DNA sequence encoding this CDR3. The chain is built from TRBV6-6 and TRBJ2-3; D perhaps matches TRBD1 (6 bases). Germline-derived CDR1 and CDR2 are MNHNY and SVGAGI (reference sequence). Trimming took 6 bases from V and 1 from J, leaving 8 bases between them. The CDR3 sequence is 13 residues long. The CDR3 DNA follows: TGTGCCAGCAGGAGACAGGGCACAGATACGCAGTATTTT. It codes for CASRRQGTDTQYF.

This chain uses TRBV19 with TRBJ1-2; TRBD1 matches 10 bases. The germline V gene encodes CDR1 LNHDA and CDR2 SQIVND (reference sequence). The CDR3 has 15 residues. The J segment lost 6 bases and the V segment lost 3 bases, leaving 7 bases of the junction unmatched. CDR3 protein: CASSIRRQGANGYTF. The CDR3, as DNA: TGTGCCAGTAGTATTCGGAGACAGGGGGCAAATGGCTACACCTTC. Full variable domain (missing parts from reference TRBV19 and TRBJ1-2): DGGITQSPKYLFRKEGQNVTLSCEQNLNHDAMYWYRQDPGQGLRLIYYSQIVNDFQKGDIAEGYSVSREKKESFPLTVTSAQKNPTAFYLCASSIRRQGANGYTFGSGTRLTVV.

Remarks on this clone: Other DNA sequences from this sample encode an identical CDR3 as well. CDR3 bases: TGTGCCAGCAGCGTAGGAGGGCTCTCTGGAAACACCATATATTTT. Amino acids: CASSVGGLSGNTIYF. V is TRBV9 and J is TRBJ1-3; D unresolved. Trimming took off 0 bases at V and 0 bases at J, with 7 bases between the two ends. The CDR3 length is 15 residues. The germline V gene encodes CDR1 SGDLS and CDR2 YYNGEE.

The chain employs TRBV7-8 and TRBJ1-2; weak D call: TRBD1 (6 bases). The CDR3 has 13 residues. CDR1 and CDR2 (germline): SGHVS, FQNEAQ. The ends were cut back, 5 bases at V and 7 bases at J, with 14 bases in the middle. CDR3 DNA: TGTGCCAGCAGCCCTCAACGGGACACTGGCTACACCTTC. Residues: CASSPQRDTGYTF.

As for this clone: Without the conserved terminal phenylalanine or tryptophan, this CDR3 likely stems from a read error. Because the CDR3's place on the DNA is in doubt, the DNA is left out and the CDR3 is given as listed by TCRdb. The chain recombines TRBV2 with TRBJ2-3; the table names TRBD1, a call not compared with the DNA. Germline V gene sequence: CDR1 SNHLY, CDR2 FYNNEI. Counting both end residues, the CDR3 totals 8 amino acids. The CDR3 is CASSAGWG.

The V call is TRBV7-6, the J call TRBJ2-3; the match to TRBD2 covers 8 bases. The V segment lost 1 base and the J segment 6 bases; nucleotides outside the gene matches: 9. Germline V gene lookup returns CDR1 SGHVS and CDR2 FNYEAQ. The CDR3 totals 16 residues. Here the CDR3 DNA reads TGTGCCAGCAGCTTAGAGGGAGCGGGAGTAGCTGATACGCAGTATTTT. This sequence encodes CASSLEGAGVADTQYF.

This clone has only one observation. This chain connects TRBV5-4 to TRBJ1-2, with unresolved D. This CDR3 has 15 amino acids. Deletions cut 5 bases from V and 0 bases from J, with 14 bases between. Germline V gene data show CDR1 as SGHNT and CDR2 as YYREEE (reference sequence). Written as DNA, the CDR3 is TGTGCCAGCAGACGCGTACAAGAAACTAACTATGGCTACACCTTC. The encoded protein is CASRRVQETNYGYTF. The complete variable domain, with remaining parts taken from reference TRBV5-4 and TRBJ1-2, reads ETGVTQSPTHLIKTRGQQVTLRCSSQSGHNTVSWYQQALGQGPQFIFQYYREEENGRGNFPPRFSGLQFPNYSSELNVNALELDDSALYLCASRRVQETNYGYTFGSGTRLTVV.

This clone was detected only a few times. This sequence joins TRBV5-8 and TRBJ1-1; D gene unclear. The CDR3 sequence is 15 residues long. Trimming took 4 bases from V and 2 from J, leaving 15 bases between them. Germline lookup yields CDR1 SGHTS and CDR2 YDEGEE. The CDR3 DNA reads TGTGCCAGCAGCGGCCGGATGCGGAGTAACACTGAAGCTTTCTTT. Translated, it gives CASSGRMRSNTEAFF.

Points on this clone: A far more abundant clone sits one base away, making this likely a read error. The V and J genes are TRBV25-1 and TRBJ2-7; D perhaps matches TRBD2 (6 bases). Trimming removed 5 bases at V and 2 bases at J, with 16 bases between. The CDR3 covers 15 residues. Per germline, CDR1 MGHDK and CDR2 SYGVNS. This CDR3 is CASSKDEEGTYEQYF. The CDR3 bases are TGTGCCAGCAGTAAAGATGAGGAGGGGACCTACGAGCAGTACTTC.

The J gene is TRBJ1-1, the V gene TRBV2; D might be TRBD1 (6 bases). Germline CDR1 is SNHLY and CDR2 is FYNNEI. Trimming took off 6 bases at V and 6 bases at J, with 17 bases between the two ends. The CDR3 covers 14 residues. This chain's CDR3 is CASRDVAGQPEAFF. The CDR3 coding sequence is TGTGCCAGCAGGGACGTTGCGGGACAACCTGAAGCTTTCTTT.

The rearrangement joins TRBV4-1 to TRBJ2-5; a possible D gene is TRBD1 (6 bases). V dropped 1 base and J dropped 4 bases, with 13 bases sitting between them. This CDR3 is 15 amino acids long. In germline, CDR1 is MGHRA, CDR2 YSYEKL. The CDR3 loop is CASSQGQEHTETQYF. CDR3 coding DNA: TGCGCCAGCAGCCAAGGACAGGAGCACACAGAGACCCAGTACTTC.

The V gene is TRBV30, the J gene TRBJ1-5; D remains unclear. Germline lookup yields CDR1 GTSNPN and CDR2 SVGIG (reference sequence). The V end was cut by 1 base, the J end by 5 bases, with 12 bases between. CDR3 size: 14 residues. The CDR3 DNA is TGTGCCTGGAGTGGGGCGAGGGTAGATCAGCCCCAGCATTTT. Residues: CAWSGARVDQPQHF. The entire variable domain, with the rest obtained from reference TRBV30 and TRBJ1-5, is as follows: SQTIHQWPATLVQPVGSPLSLECTVEGTSNPNLYWYRQAAGRGLQLLFYSVGIGQISSEVPQNLSASRPQDRQFILSSKKLLLSDSGFYLCAWSGARVDQPQHFGDGTRLSIL.

The table lists this clone with a few counts. The chain is built from TRBV19 and TRBJ1-5; TRBD1 is a possible D gene (5 bases). The CDR3 covers 14 residues. V was shortened by 4 bases and J by 4 bases, with 11 bases between the two germline ends. In germline, CDR1 is LNHDA, CDR2 SQIVND (reference sequence). CDR3 nucleotide sequence: TGTGCCAGTAGTAACGGGGGAGGGAATCAGCCCCAGCATTTT. It codes for CASSNGGGNQPQHF.

J is TRBJ1-4 and V is TRBV7-8; D is unclear. This CDR3 comprises 13 residues. Germline V gene data show CDR1 as SGHVS and CDR2 as FQNEAQ. The ends were cut back, 5 bases at V and 8 bases at J, with 12 bases in the middle. CDR3 in amino acids: CASSRGPKEKLFF. The DNA for the CDR3 is TGTGCCAGCAGCCGAGGGCCCAAAGAAAAACTGTTTTTT.

The J gene is TRBJ1-6, the V gene TRBV27; a possible D gene is TRBD1 (5 bases). V was trimmed by 8 bases and J by 14 bases, leaving 19 bases between them. The CDR3 is made up of 13 amino acids. CDR1 MNHEY and CDR2 SMNVEV come from the germline V gene (reference sequence). CDR3 DNA sequence: TGTGCCAGCTCACCTTGGGGGGGATGGTCCCTCCACTTT. This codes for CASSPWGGWSLHF.

The CDR3 reads CASSPGAGMETQYF. The CDR3 DNA follows: TGCGCCAGCAGCCCGGGGGCGGGGATGGAGACCCAGTACTTC. The chain is built from TRBV5-1 and TRBJ2-5; D could derive from TRBD1 or TRBD2 (6 bases each). Trimming took off 4 bases at V and 5 bases at J, with 15 bases between the two ends. There are 14 residues in the CDR3. Germline CDR1 is SGHRS and CDR2 is YFSETQ.

J is TRBJ2-5 and V is TRBV6-1; TRBD1 matches at 7 bases. Germline V gene lookup returns CDR1 MNHNS and CDR2 SASEGT. V was pared by 1 base and J by 1 base, with 3 bases of the junction left unmatched. This CDR3 is built from 15 residues. CDR3 nucleotides: TGTGCCAGCAGTGAAGGGACAGGATCCCAAGAGACCCAGTACTTC. Protein: CASSEGTGSQETQYF.